The rows below give T cell receptor beta chains drawn from one sample of a study of cytomegalovirus exposure and HLA in healthy donors. Only in-frame clones appear in the TCRdb table, and some are missing; sequencing was by immunoSEQ multiplex PCR. This sample has about 240,000 clones; over 70% occur once, and the top ten carry roughly 7.4%. Specimen: PBMCs. The source of these receptors is an older woman in good health and CMV-seropositive. Each CDR3 is given with its conserved first and last residue. Fields, in order: D gene, J gene, V gene, CDR3 length, clone size, CDR3 DNA, CDR3 protein. The D gene is left open where the match is weak. Not every row has a clone size; where given, it reads once, few, many or a size class.

D gene: .
J gene: TRBJ2-3
V gene: TRBV4-2
CDR3 length: 16
clone size: .
CDR3 DNA: TGTGCCAGCAGCCAAGGGGCCCATAGTTCGACAGATACGCAGTATTTT
CDR3 protein: CASSQGAHSSTDTQYF

D gene: TRBD2
J gene: TRBJ2-1
V gene: TRBV11-2
CDR3 length: 18
clone size: .
CDR3 DNA: TGTGCCAGCAGCTCCGGGAGACTAGCGGGAGTATTTTACAATGAGCAGTTCTTC
CDR3 protein: CASSSGRLAGVFYNEQFF

D gene: TRBD2
J gene: TRBJ2-2
V gene: TRBV19
CDR3 length: 13
clone size: .
CDR3 DNA: TGTGCCAGTGGGACTAGCGGGAGCGGGGAGCTGTTTTTT
CDR3 protein: CASGTSGSGELFF

D gene: .
J gene: TRBJ1-1
V gene: TRBV7-9
CDR3 length: 13
clone size: .
CDR3 DNA: TGTTCCAGCAGCTTAGAAAGAGGCACTGAAGCTTTCTTT
CDR3 protein: CSSSLERGTEAFF

D gene: TRBD1
J gene: TRBJ1-2
V gene: TRBV7-9
CDR3 length: 15
clone size: once
CDR3 DNA: TGTGCCAGCAGCTCACAGGGGACTTATAACTATGGCTACACCTTC
CDR3 protein: CASSSQGTYNYGYTF

D gene: TRBD1
J gene: TRBJ2-5
V gene: TRBV10-1
CDR3 length: 18
clone size: few
CDR3 DNA: TGCGCCAGCAGTGTGGGGGGGACAGGGATATTCGAACAAGAGACCCAGTACTTC
CDR3 protein: CASSVGGTGIFEQETQYF

D gene: .
J gene: TRBJ2-2
V gene: TRBV6-5
CDR3 length: 13
clone size: .
CDR3 DNA: TGTGCCAGCAGTTTCCCGCGGGCCGGGGAGCTGTTTTTT
CDR3 protein: CASSFPRAGELFF

D gene: TRBD1
J gene: TRBJ1-2
V gene: TRBV28
CDR3 length: 13
clone size: .
CDR3 DNA: TGTGCCAGCAGAGGGACAGTCAACTATGGCTACACCTTC
CDR3 protein: CASRGTVNYGYTF

D gene: .
J gene: TRBJ2-5
V gene: TRBV5-6
CDR3 length: 14
clone size: once
CDR3 DNA: TGTGCCAGCAGCAGGGGACTCTTCCAAGAGACCCAGTACTTC
CDR3 protein: CASSRGLFQETQYF

D gene: .
J gene: TRBJ1-1
V gene: TRBV29-1
CDR3 length: 11
clone size: .
CDR3 DNA: TGCAGCGTTGGTCTATGGGGGGGGGCTTTCTTT
CDR3 protein: CSVGLWGGAFF

D gene: TRBD1
J gene: TRBJ1-3
V gene: TRBV18
CDR3 length: 15
clone size: .
CDR3 DNA: TGTGCCAGCTCACCACGGACAGGGAGTGGAAACACCATATATTTT
CDR3 protein: CASSPRTGSGNTIYF

D gene: TRBD2
J gene: TRBJ2-2
V gene: TRBV11-3
CDR3 length: 17
clone size: .
CDR3 DNA: TGTGCCAGCAGCTTAACCCCGCTAGCGGGAGTAACCGGGGAGCTGTTTTTT
CDR3 protein: CASSLTPLAGVTGELFF

D gene: .
J gene: TRBJ1-5
V gene: TRBV6-5
CDR3 length: 15
clone size: .
CDR3 DNA: TGTGCCAGCAGACCCGGGGGGGCGGCCTATCAGCCCCAGCATTTT
CDR3 protein: CASRPGGAAYQPQHF

D gene: .
J gene: TRBJ1-1
V gene: TRBV5-1
CDR3 length: 13
clone size: .
CDR3 DNA: TGCGCCAGCAGCTTGTGGGGAGACACTGAAGCTTTCTTT
CDR3 protein: CASSLWGDTEAFF

D gene: .
J gene: TRBJ1-6
V gene: TRBV5-1
CDR3 length: 14
clone size: .
CDR3 DNA: TGCGCCAGCAGCGTCCGGGGGGTAAATTCACCCCTCCACTTT
CDR3 protein: CASSVRGVNSPLHF

D gene: .
J gene: TRBJ1-5
V gene: TRBV5-6
CDR3 length: 17
clone size: .
CDR3 DNA: TGTGCCAGCAGCTTGGCCCGAGGGCCTTATAGCAATCAGCCCCAGCATTTT
CDR3 protein: CASSLARGPYSNQPQHF

D gene: .
J gene: TRBJ2-6
V gene: TRBV10-3
CDR3 length: 15
clone size: .
CDR3 DNA: TGTGCCATCAGCGAACCGGGGGCTGGGGCCAACGTCCTGACTTTC
CDR3 protein: CAISEPGAGANVLTF

D gene: .
J gene: TRBJ2-7
V gene: TRBV5-1
CDR3 length: 13
clone size: .
CDR3 DNA: TGCGCCAGCAGCGATCCGGGATCCTACGAGCAGTACTTC
CDR3 protein: CASSDPGSYEQYF